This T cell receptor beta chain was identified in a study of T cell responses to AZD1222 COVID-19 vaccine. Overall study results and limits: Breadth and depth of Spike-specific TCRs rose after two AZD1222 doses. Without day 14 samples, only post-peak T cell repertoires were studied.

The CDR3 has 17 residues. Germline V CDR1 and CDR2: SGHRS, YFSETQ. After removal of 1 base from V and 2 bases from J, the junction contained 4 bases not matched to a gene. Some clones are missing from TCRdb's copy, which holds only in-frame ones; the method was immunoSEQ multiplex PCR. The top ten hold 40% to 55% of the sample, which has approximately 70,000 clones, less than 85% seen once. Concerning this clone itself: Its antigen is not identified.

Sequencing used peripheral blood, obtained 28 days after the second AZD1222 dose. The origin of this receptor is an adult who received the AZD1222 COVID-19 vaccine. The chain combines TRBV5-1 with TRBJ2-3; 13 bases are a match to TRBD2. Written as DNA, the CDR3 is TGCGCCAGCAGCTTGCAGGGACTAGCGGGGTCCACAGATACGCAGTATTTT. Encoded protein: CASSLQGLAGSTDTQYF.